This T cell receptor beta chain was sequenced during a study of blood T cell repertoires in COVID-19. Study-level information: The United States, Italy and Spain were the sources of the acute and convalescent COVID-19 samples. Sample material is recorded as cDNA or gDNA derived from T cells, B-cell-depleted T cells, or PBMCs.

Under the authors' procedure: Estimated nucleated cell counts came from reference gene primer amplification. Assay: immunoSEQ multiplex PCR; the TCRdb copy retains only in-frame clones and omits some. V, J and clone size are taken as reported in that table, and D and trimming were inferred from the DNA itself. The sample gives 250,000 to 350,000 clones, about 88% of which show up once; approximately 13% is in the top ten. J was trimmed by 4 bases and V by 5 bases; bases with no gene match: 5. Germline lookup yields CDR1 MNHEY and CDR2 SVGEGT. This CDR3 is built from 14 residues. Sample: peripheral blood. The receptor's source is a woman between 55 and 75 years old with acute or convalescent COVID-19. The gene calls are TRBV6-2 or TRBV6-3 and TRBJ1-3; 7 bases are a match to TRBD1. Here the CDR3 reads CASSPTGVGNTIYF. The CDR3, as DNA: TGTGCCAGCAGTCCCACAGGGGTCGGAAACACCATATATTTT.